What follows is one T cell receptor beta chain and its context. Its matching antigen is unknown. The CDR3 sequence is 12 residues long. Per germline, CDR1 DFQATT and CDR2 SNEGSKA (reference sequence). V dropped 5 bases and J dropped 6 bases, with 13 bases sitting between them. This sample was taken from a study of CD8+CD57+ T cells in acquired aplastic anemia. Study context: Mean DNA quantity obtained from sorted CD4+ and CD8+ cells was about 3.5 ug.

Those patients picked for sequencing had displayed CD8+CD57+ cell expansion on flow cytometry. Findings and limits, study-wide: Overlapping CD8+ CDR3 repertoires of patients and controls contained around 30 shared sequences.

Profiling of TCR beta VDJ combinations and CDR3 sequences used genomic DNA as template. Via MiXCR, TCRdb re-called the reads, giving one row per CDR3 protein. The repertoire holds 150,000 to 160,000 distinct CDR3 sequences, with about 48% as singletons. The clonotype originates from a human donor with aplastic anemia. The chain combines TRBV20-1 with TRBJ1-2; a weak D match, TRBD1 (5 bases). Material: sorted CD4+, CD8+, or CD8+CD57+ T cells (not recorded which) from PBMCs. DNA for the CDR3: TGCAGTGCTCGATGGACAACGCATGGCTACACCTTC. It specifies CSARWTTHGYTF.